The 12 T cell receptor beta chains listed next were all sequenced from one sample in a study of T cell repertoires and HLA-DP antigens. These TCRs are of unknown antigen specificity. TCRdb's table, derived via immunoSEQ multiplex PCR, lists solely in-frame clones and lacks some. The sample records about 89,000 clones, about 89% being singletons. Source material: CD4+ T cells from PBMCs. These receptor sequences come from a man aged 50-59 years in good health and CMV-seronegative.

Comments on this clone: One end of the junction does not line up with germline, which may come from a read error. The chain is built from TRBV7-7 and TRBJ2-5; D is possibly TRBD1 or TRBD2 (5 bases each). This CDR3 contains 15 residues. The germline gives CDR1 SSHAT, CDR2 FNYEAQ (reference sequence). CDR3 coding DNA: TGTGCTAGCAGCTTAGCGCGAGGGGCACAAGAGACCCAGTACTTC. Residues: CASSLARGAQETQYF.

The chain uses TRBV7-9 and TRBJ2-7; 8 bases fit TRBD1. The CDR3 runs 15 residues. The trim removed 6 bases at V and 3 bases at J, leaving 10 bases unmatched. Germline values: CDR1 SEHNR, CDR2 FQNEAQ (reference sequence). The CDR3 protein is CASSPRQGISYEQYF. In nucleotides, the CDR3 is TGTGCCAGCAGTCCCCGACAGGGGATAAGCTACGAGCAGTACTTC. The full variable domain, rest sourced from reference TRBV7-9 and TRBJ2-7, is DTGVSQNPRHKITKRGQNVTFRCDPISEHNRLYWYRQTLGQGPEFLTYFQNEAQLEKSRLLSDRFSAERPKGSFSTLEIQRTEQGDSAMYLCASSPRQGISYEQYFGPGTRLTVT.

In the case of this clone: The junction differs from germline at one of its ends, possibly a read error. This CDR3 reads CASSYAPRAGVNTEAFF. In DNA, the CDR3 is TGTGCCAGCAGTTACGCCCCGAGGGCAGGAGTGAACACTGAAGCTTTCTTT. The genes are TRBV10-3 and TRBJ1-1; D is unclear. This CDR3 spans 17 amino acids. Germline CDR1 is ENHRY and CDR2 is SYGVKD.

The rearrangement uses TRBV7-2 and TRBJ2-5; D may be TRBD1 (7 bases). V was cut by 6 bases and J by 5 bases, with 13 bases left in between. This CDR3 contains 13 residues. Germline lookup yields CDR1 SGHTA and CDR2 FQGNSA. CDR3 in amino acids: CASRIQGRETQYF. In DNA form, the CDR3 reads TGTGCCAGCAGAATACAGGGGAGGGAGACCCAGTACTTC.

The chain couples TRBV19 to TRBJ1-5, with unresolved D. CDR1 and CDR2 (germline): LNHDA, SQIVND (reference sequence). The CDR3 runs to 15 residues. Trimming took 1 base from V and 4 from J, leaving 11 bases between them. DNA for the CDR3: TGTGCCAGTAGTATAGGCGAGGGTGGAAATCAGCCCCAGCATTTT. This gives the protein CASSIGEGGNQPQHF.

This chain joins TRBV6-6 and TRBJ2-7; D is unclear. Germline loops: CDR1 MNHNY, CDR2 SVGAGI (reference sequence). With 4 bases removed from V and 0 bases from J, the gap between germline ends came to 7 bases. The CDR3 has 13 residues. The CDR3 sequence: CASSFRHSYEQYF. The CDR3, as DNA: TGTGCCAGCAGTTTCCGACACTCCTACGAGCAGTACTTC.

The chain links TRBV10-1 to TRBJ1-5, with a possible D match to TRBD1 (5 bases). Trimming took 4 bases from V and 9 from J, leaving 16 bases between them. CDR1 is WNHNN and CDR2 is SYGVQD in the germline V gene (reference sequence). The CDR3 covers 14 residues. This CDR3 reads CASSGGTTEAPQHF. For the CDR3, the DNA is TGCGCCAGCAGTGGGGGGACGACGGAGGCGCCCCAGCATTTT.

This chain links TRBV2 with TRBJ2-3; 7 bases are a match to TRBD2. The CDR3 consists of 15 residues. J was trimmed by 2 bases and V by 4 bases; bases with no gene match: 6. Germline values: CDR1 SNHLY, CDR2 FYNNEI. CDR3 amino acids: CASSVGAGNTDTQYF. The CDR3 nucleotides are TGTGCCAGCAGTGTGGGAGCGGGGAACACAGATACGCAGTATTTT.

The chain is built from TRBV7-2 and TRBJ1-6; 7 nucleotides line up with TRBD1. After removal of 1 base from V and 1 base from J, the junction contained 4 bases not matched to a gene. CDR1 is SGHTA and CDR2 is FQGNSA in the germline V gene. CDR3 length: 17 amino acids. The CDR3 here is CASSLGGGGSYNSPLHF. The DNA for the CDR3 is TGTGCCAGCAGCTTAGGAGGGGGCGGGTCCTATAATTCACCCCTCCACTTT.

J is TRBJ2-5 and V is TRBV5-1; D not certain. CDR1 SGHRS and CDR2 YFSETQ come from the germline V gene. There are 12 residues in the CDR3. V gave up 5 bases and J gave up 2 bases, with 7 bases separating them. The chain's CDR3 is CASRRDQETQYF. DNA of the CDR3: TGCGCCAGCAGAAGGGATCAAGAGACCCAGTACTTC.

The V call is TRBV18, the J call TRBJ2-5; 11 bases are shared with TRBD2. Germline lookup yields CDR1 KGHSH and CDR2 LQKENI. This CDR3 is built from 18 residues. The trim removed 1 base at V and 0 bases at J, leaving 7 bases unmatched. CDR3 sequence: CASSPRLLAGEYQETQYF. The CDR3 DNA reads TGTGCCAGCTCACCACGCCTACTAGCGGGGGAGTACCAAGAGACCCAGTACTTC.

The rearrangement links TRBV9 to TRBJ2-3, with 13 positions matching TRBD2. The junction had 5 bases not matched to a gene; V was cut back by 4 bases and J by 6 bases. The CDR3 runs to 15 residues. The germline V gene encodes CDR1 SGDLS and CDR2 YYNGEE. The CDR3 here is CASSLLAGGPDTQYF. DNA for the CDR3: TGTGCCAGCAGCTTACTAGCGGGGGGGCCGGATACGCAGTATTTT.